This TCR beta chain was recovered during a study of T-cell memory formation after mild COVID-19. On the study more broadly: TCR clusters showed largely donor specificity.

Study conclusions and caveats: Certain responding clones were present in pre-infection memory, suggesting participation of cross-reactive memory. Proof of SARS-CoV-2 specificity was absent for the second-wave clones that crested on day 37. Largely, contracting CD4+ clones fell within CM and EM, and contracting CD8+ clones within EMRA.

The CDR3 has 15 residues. Trimming removed 0 bases from V and 2 bases from J, with 11 bases in between. Germline V lookup: CDR1 MNHEY, CDR2 SVGAGI. One entry per CDR3 protein, called by TCRdb with MiXCR from the 5' RACE reads. Among about 270,000 distinct CDR3 sequences, about a sixth were seen once, and the ten largest hold around 23%. As for this clonotype: The antigen is not known.

This receptor was obtained from a man aged 18-30 years who had mild COVID-19 (a few samples of this study predate the infection). Cell type and time point are not known. Sequences were obtained from PBMCs or a T cell subset sorted from them (not recorded which). The genes are TRBV6-5 and TRBJ2-7, with D tentatively TRBD1 (6 bases). The CDR3 region is CASSYSFQGTYEQYF. The CDR3 DNA is TGTGCCAGCAGTTACTCCTTTCAGGGGACCTACGAGCAGTACTTC.